This TCR beta chain was recovered during a study of control samples from healthy donors and cancer patients. Sequenced by immunoSEQ multiplex PCR; TCRdb stores in-frame clones only, minus some. The sample includes 150,000 to 200,000 clones, around nine tenths of them seen just once. The CDR3 totals 19 residues. Germline values: CDR1 MGHRA, CDR2 YSYEKL. J gave up 1 base and V 0 bases, and 12 bases lay outside the gene matches. The TCR comes from a woman younger than 45 in good health. The V and J genes are TRBV4-1 and TRBJ1-5, with 7 bases that match TRBD1. Sequenced input: blood. CDR3 region: CASSQDPGGGHRSNQPQHF. The CDR3, as DNA: TGCGCCAGCAGCCAAGATCCGGGAGGGGGCCACCGAAGCAATCAGCCCCAGCATTTT.